These 5 T cell receptor beta chains share one sample of origin, sequenced in a study of CD8+ T cells in alopecia areata. Noted treatment: oral pan-JAK inhibitor, 5-10 mg twice daily. Extraction of RNA preceded its reverse transcription into cDNA, which served as the sequencing template. Libraries were prepared by immunoSEQ multiplex PCR; TCRdb keeps only in-frame clonotypes and omits some of them. The sample lists roughly 170,000 clones, roughly three fifths occurring once. Source: CD8+ T cells sorted from blood, taken at week 24, from a patient treated with tofacitinib. These receptors all come from a human donor with alopecia areata.

The chain carries TRBV25-1 and TRBJ2-3; maybe TRBD1 (6 bases). The ends were cut back, 7 bases at V and 1 base at J, with 12 bases in the middle. The CDR3 has 14 amino acids. Germline assignment: CDR1 MGHDK and CDR2 SYGVNS. The CDR3 sequence is CASTTGIGTDTQYF. In nucleotides, the CDR3 is TGTGCCAGCACAACAGGGATCGGCACAGATACGCAGTATTTT. The variable domain in full, completed from reference TRBV25-1 and TRBJ2-3, reads EADIYQTPRYLVIGTGKKITLECSQTMGHDKMYWYQQDPGMELHLIHYSYGVNSTEKGDLSSESTVSRIRTEHFPLTLESARPSHTSQYLCASTTGIGTDTQYFGPGTRLTVL.

The chain combines TRBV10-2 with TRBJ2-7; D unresolved. The germline CDR1 and CDR2 sequences are WSHSY and SAAADI. The CDR3 runs to 13 residues. Trimming removed 8 bases from V and 3 bases from J, with 14 bases in between. CDR3: CASSSAPYYEQYF. The DNA for the CDR3 is TGCGCCAGCTCCTCGGCCCCCTACTACGAGCAGTACTTC.

This clone showed up just a few times. The chain is built from TRBV29-1 and TRBJ2-7; a possible D gene is TRBD1 (6 bases). The germline CDR1 and CDR2 sequences are SQVTM and ANQGSEA. Trimming removed 1 base from V and 0 bases from J, with 10 bases in between. There are 14 residues in the CDR3. CDR3 coding DNA: TGCAGCGTTGAAGGACAGGAGTTCTCCTACGAGCAGTACTTC. Translated, it gives CSVEGQEFSYEQYF.

The rearrangement uses TRBV18 and TRBJ2-7; 8 nucleotides agree with TRBD1. V shed 0 bases and J 4 bases; nucleotides not matched to a gene: 2. CDR3 size: 14 residues. The V gene's germline CDR1 is KGHSH and CDR2 LQKENI. The CDR3 DNA is TGTGCCAGCTCACCACCGGACAGGGATTACGAGCAGTACTTC. It codes for CASSPPDRDYEQYF.

Within the sample, this clone is medium-sized (0.01 to 0.1%). This CDR3 is CASSYNSELGGNTRETQYF. CDR3 DNA: TGCGCCAGCAGCTACAATTCAGAGCTGGGCGGTAATACCCGAGAGACCCAGTACTTC. This rearrangement joins TRBV5-1 to TRBJ2-5, with D uncertain. The germline V gene encodes CDR1 SGHRS and CDR2 YFSETQ. The CDR3 has 19 amino acids. The ends were cut back, 3 bases at V and 4 bases at J, with 28 bases in the middle.